This T cell receptor beta chain was recorded in a study of T cell responses to AZD1222 COVID-19 vaccine. Study information: Doses given second, at about 4 or about 12 weeks, were pooled. Study results and limitations: Only after the peak T cell response were repertoires sampled. Targeting of unmutated variant regions was reportedly seen in nearly half of spike-specific TCRs. Spike-specific TCR breadth rose after two AZD1222 doses, and depth rose as well.

As regards this clone: Its antigen is unknown.

The CDR3 is 16 residues long. In germline, CDR1 is SGHTA, CDR2 FQGNSA. Trimming pared 5 bases from V and 5 bases from J, leaving 20 bases between. Produced via immunoSEQ multiplex PCR; TCRdb's table is partial and in-frame only. This table holds about 96,000 clones, 85% to 90% found once. The rearrangement uses TRBV7-2 and TRBJ2-3; D is perhaps TRBD1 or TRBD2 (6 bases each). The TCR originated in an adult in good health. Here the sequenced sample was peripheral blood, taken on day 0 of AZD1222 vaccination. The CDR3 DNA reads as TGTGCCAGCAGCCAGCCAAATACAGGGCGGGGAGATACGCAGTATTTT. It specifies CASSQPNTGRGDTQYF.